This passage covers 24 T cell receptor beta chains from one sample sequenced in a study of T cells in Graves' hyperthyroidism and ophthalmopathy. TCR beta CDR3 region amplification was performed from RNA transcripts. HTBI primers were used for first-round RT-PCR of the TCR CDR3. One entry per CDR3 protein results from TCRdb running MiXCR on the multiplex PCR reads. The sample records 380,000 or so distinct CDR3 sequences, over 11% being singletons. Sequencing used blood. These receptors all come from a woman aged 30 to 39 with Graves' hyperthyroidism.

This clonotype was seen ten or more times. The chain is built from TRBV20-1 and TRBJ1-5; unclear D gene. Trimming stripped 5 bases from V and 4 bases from J, with 3 bases between. There are 10 residues in the CDR3. Germline V gene data show CDR1 as DFQATT and CDR2 as SNEGSKA (reference sequence). The CDR3 sequence is CSAGNQPQHF. DNA of the CDR3: TGCAGTGCTGGGAATCAGCCCCAGCATTTT.

The table lists this clonotype with many counts. The chain couples TRBV20-1 to TRBJ1-1; tentatively, D is TRBD1 (6 bases). This CDR3 contains 13 residues. Germline values: CDR1 DFQATT, CDR2 SNEGSKA (reference sequence). Trimming cost V 4 bases and J 7 bases, with 16 bases left between them. CDR3 bases: TGCAGTGCTAAGAGGGGGTCAACGGTTGAAGCTTTCTTT. This sequence encodes CSAKRGSTVEAFF.

This clonotype was detected a few times. The V call is TRBV15, the J call TRBJ2-7; 13 positions match TRBD2. Germline V lookup: CDR1 LNHNV, CDR2 YYDKDF (reference sequence). The CDR3 length is 16 residues. The J segment lost 3 bases and the V segment lost 0 bases, leaving 2 bases of the junction unmatched. This CDR3 reads CATSRERTSGSYEQYF. The CDR3 region has the DNA TGTGCCACCAGCAGAGAGAGGACTAGCGGGAGCTACGAGCAGTACTTC.

This sequence joins TRBV5-1 and TRBJ2-3; D is unresolved. Germline V gene data show CDR1 as SGHRS and CDR2 as YFSETQ. V shed 2 bases and J shed 6 bases, with 19 bases lying between them. This CDR3 comprises 16 residues. The CDR3 reads CASSLRSEAFVDTQYF. CDR3 DNA: TGCGCCAGCAGCTTAAGGTCCGAGGCCTTCGTGGATACGCAGTATTTT.

This clonotype occurred a few times. The chain combines TRBV28 with TRBJ2-3, with TRBD2 identical over 7 bases. There are 16 residues in the CDR3. The junction had 9 bases not matched to a gene; V was cut back by 4 bases and J by 2 bases. Germline V gene data show CDR1 as MDHEN and CDR2 as SYDVKM. The CDR3 here is CASSSLAEFFTDTQYF. The CDR3, as DNA: TGTGCCAGCAGTTCGCTAGCGGAGTTTTTCACAGATACGCAGTATTTT. The full variable domain, in which reference TRBV28 and TRBJ2-3 provide the parts outside the CDR3, is DVKVTQSSRYLVKRTGEKVFLECVQDMDHENMFWYRQDPGLGLRLIYFSYDVKMKEKGDIPEGYSVSREKKERFSLILESASTNQTSMYLCASSSLAEFFTDTQYFGPGTRLTVL.

A word on this clonotype: Possible read error: a much larger clone is one base away. The genes are TRBV6-5 and TRBJ2-7; no clear D gene. This CDR3 is built from 12 residues. Germline values: CDR1 MNHEY, CDR2 SVGAGI. The CDR3: CAGSYPPAEQYF. DNA for the CDR3: TGTGCCGGCAGTTACCCCCCGGCCGAGCAGTACTTC.

The sample holds many counts of this clonotype. V and J are TRBV5-5 and TRBJ2-5; 7 bases line up with TRBD1. CDR3 length: 14 amino acids. The germline gives CDR1 SGHKS, CDR2 YYEKEE (reference sequence). V lost 3 bases to trimming and J lost 4 bases; unmatched junction nucleotides: 6. CDR3 DNA sequence: TGTGCCAGCAGCTCAACAGGGGCCGGAGAGACCCAGTACTTC. This translates into CASSSTGAGETQYF.

This clonotype was picked up many times. This chain connects TRBV7-8 to TRBJ2-3, with 7 bases fitting TRBD2. Trimming removed 1 base from V and 6 bases from J; junction bases left unmatched: 10. The germline V gene has CDR1 SGHVS and CDR2 FQNEAQ. This CDR3 is built from 16 residues. CDR3 nucleotide sequence: TGTGCCAGCAGCTTAGGGGGGGGTGCTTTTGTTGATACGCAGTATTTT. Translated: CASSLGGGAFVDTQYF.

The genes are TRBV20-1 and TRBJ1-1, with a weak D call TRBD1 (5 bases). Germline V gives CDR1 DFQATT, CDR2 SNEGSKA (reference sequence). V lost 5 bases, J lost 6 bases, and 16 bases lay in between. The CDR3 consists of 13 residues. CDR3 in DNA: TGCAGTGCTGGAGTCGGACGAGGGGCTGAAGCTTTCTTT. It translates to CSAGVGRGAEAFF.

This clonotype was counted a few times. The V gene is TRBV6-2 or TRBV6-3, the J gene TRBJ2-2; 10 bases agree with TRBD2. V lost 5 bases to trimming and J lost 2 bases; unmatched junction nucleotides: 14. CDR1 and CDR2 (germline): MNHEY, SVGEGT. The CDR3 loop spans 19 amino acids. CDR3 sequence: CASSAPGGTSGVNTGELFF. The CDR3 DNA reads TGTGCCAGCAGTGCCCCAGGGGGCACTAGCGGGGTTAACACCGGGGAGCTGTTTTTT.

This sequence joins TRBV14 and TRBJ2-7; TRBD2 might be the D (5 bases). Germline lookup yields CDR1 SGHDN and CDR2 FVKESK. CDR3 length: 14 amino acids. Trimming cost V 4 bases and J 3 bases, with 13 bases left between them. The CDR3 nucleotides read TGTGCCAGCAGCCTTGGCGGGCCTTACTACGAGCAGTACTTC. It encodes CASSLGGPYYEQYF. The whole variable domain, filled in from reference TRBV14 and TRBJ2-7, reads EAGVTQFPSHSVIEKGQTVTLRCDPISGHDNLYWYRRVMGKEIKFLLHFVKESKQDESGMPNNRFLAERTGGTYSTLKVQPAELEDSGVYFCASSLGGPYYEQYFGPGTRLTVT.

This clonotype has a handful of counts. The V call is TRBV3-1, the J call TRBJ2-1, with a weak D call TRBD2 (5 bases). Germline CDR1 is LGHDT and CDR2 is YNNKEL (reference sequence). Deletions cut 5 bases from V and 0 bases from J, with 8 bases between. The length of the CDR3 is 14 residues. CDR3 residues: CASSSRDSYNEQFF. The CDR3 bases are TGTGCCAGCAGCAGCCGGGACTCCTACAATGAGCAGTTCTTC.

This clonotype has more than one count but fewer than ten. The chain couples TRBV28 to TRBJ1-6; D might be TRBD1 (6 bases). This CDR3 has 15 amino acids. V dropped 5 bases and J dropped 6 bases, with 14 bases sitting between them. Germline V lookup: CDR1 MDHEN, CDR2 SYDVKM. CDR3 sequence: CASSPQGLSNSPLHF. CDR3 DNA: TGTGCCAGCAGTCCACAGGGACTAAGTAATTCACCCCTCCACTTT.

Details on this clonotype: A much bigger clone sits one base away, suggesting this may be a read error. The J gene is TRBJ2-1, the V gene TRBV28, with D tentatively TRBD1 (5 bases). The CDR3 is 11 residues long. Germline CDR1 is MDHEN and CDR2 is SYDVKM. CDR3 sequence: CVSSKQVKKFF. For the CDR3, the DNA is TGTGTCAGTAGCAAACAGGTTAAAAAGTTCTTC.

This clonotype was counted ten times or more. This chain uses TRBV11-2 with TRBJ2-7; D unresolved. Trimming pared 5 bases from V and 3 bases from J, leaving 14 bases between. This CDR3 has 14 amino acids. CDR1 SGHAT and CDR2 FQNNGV come from the germline V gene. CDR3 bases: TGTGCCAGCAGCCTGGCCGACGGCGACTACGAGCAGTACTTC. Translated: CASSLADGDYEQYF.

This chain connects TRBV6-1 to TRBJ2-4, with a weak D call TRBD2 (7 bases). This CDR3 is built from 13 residues. V dropped 5 bases and J dropped 7 bases, with 12 bases sitting between them. Germline CDR1 and CDR2: MNHNS and SASEGT. The CDR3 sequence: CASSRGAGNIQYF. The CDR3 nucleotides are TGTGCCAGCAGTCGGGGGGCCGGGAACATTCAGTACTTC.

The genes are TRBV10-3 and TRBJ2-2; D not certain. The CDR3 is made up of 14 amino acids. Germline V CDR1 and CDR2: ENHRY, SYGVKD. The V and J ends lost 2 bases and 5 bases respectively, with 9 bases between them. The CDR3 spells CAISETTATGELFF. CDR3 DNA sequence: TGTGCCATCAGTGAGACAACAGCAACCGGGGAGCTGTTTTTT.

The V gene is TRBV10-2, the J gene TRBJ1-3; D remains unclear. From germline, CDR1 is WSHSY and CDR2 SAAADI. This CDR3 comprises 18 residues. V lost 2 bases, J lost 3 bases, and 20 bases lay in between. The CDR3, as DNA: TGCGCCAGCAGTGAGGCGGGGTCTCAATCCCGCCTTGGAAACACCATATATTTT. Encoded protein: CASSEAGSQSRLGNTIYF.

In this sample, this clonotype turned up many times. The chain has TRBV20-1 and TRBJ1-2; D is perhaps TRBD1 (6 bases). V lost 3 bases to trimming and J lost 8 bases, with 16 bases between them. The CDR3 length is 13 residues. Germline V gene data show CDR1 as DFQATT and CDR2 as SNEGSKA (reference sequence). CDR3 region: CSASRGQGKGYTF. The CDR3 nucleotides read TGCAGTGCTAGCCGGGGGCAGGGTAAAGGCTACACCTTC.

Ten or more counts support this clonotype. The chain recombines TRBV20-1 with TRBJ2-5; no clear D gene. CDR1 DFQATT and CDR2 SNEGSKA come from the germline V gene (reference sequence). The CDR3 contains 13 residues. V was cut by 3 bases and J by 1 base, with 9 bases left in between. CDR3 sequence: CSASFGSQETQYF. DNA for the CDR3: TGCAGTGCTAGCTTCGGGTCCCAAGAGACCCAGTACTTC.

In this sample, this clonotype turned up many times. The chain uses TRBV2 and TRBJ1-2; D is undetermined. V shed 1 base and J shed 5 bases, with 11 bases lying between them. The CDR3 totals 14 residues. Germline loops: CDR1 SNHLY, CDR2 FYNNEI. CDR3 sequence: CASSEEYSLYGYTF. CDR3 DNA sequence: TGTGCCAGCAGTGAAGAGTACAGTCTATATGGCTACACCTTC.

This clonotype was counted once. J is TRBJ2-7 and V is TRBV6-2 or TRBV6-3; 11 positions match TRBD2. The CDR3 extends over 17 amino acids. From germline, CDR1 is MNHEY and CDR2 SVGEGT. V dropped 6 bases and J dropped 4; count of bases not matched to a gene: 14. CDR3: CASRDPNPGTSGYEQYF. In DNA, the CDR3 is TGTGCCAGCAGAGACCCCAACCCCGGGACTAGCGGATACGAGCAGTACTTC.

The V gene is TRBV19, the J gene TRBJ2-6; maybe TRBD1 (5 bases). V lost 0 bases and J lost 1, with 16 bases in between. Germline V gene sequence: CDR1 LNHDA, CDR2 SQIVND (reference sequence). The CDR3 has 19 residues. CDR3 sequence (DNA): TGTGCCAGTAGTATAGAAGGAAGGGGTGGGGTATCTGGGGCCAACGTCCTGACTTTC. It translates to CASSIEGRGGVSGANVLTF. The full variable domain, in which reference TRBV19 and TRBJ2-6 provide the parts outside the CDR3, is DGGITQSPKYLFRKEGQNVTLSCEQNLNHDAMYWYRQDPGQGLRLIYYSQIVNDFQKGDIAEGYSVSREKKESFPLTVTSAQKNPTAFYLCASSIEGRGGVSGANVLTFGAGSRLTVL.

This clonotype came up many times. The chain links TRBV14 to TRBJ2-3; 7 nucleotides match TRBD1. The germline CDR1 and CDR2 sequences are SGHDN and FVKESK. The CDR3 covers 15 residues. After removal of 4 bases from V and 8 bases from J, the junction contained 12 bases not matched to a gene. The CDR3 coding sequence is TGTGCCAGCAGCCCGACAGGGTCGAGGGGATCTACGCAGTATTTT. Protein: CASSPTGSRGSTQYF.